This entry features one TCR beta chain sequence. The antigen is undetermined. This clone may be a read error of a much larger clone one base away. About 6 milliliters of peripheral blood were drawn at each of two time points. The data are from a study of prognosis after radiotherapy for stage I lung cancer. Study-level background: Some 15 patients presented with newly diagnosed primary stage I lung tumors, and five carried oligometastatic NSCLC following surgical resection of the primary tumor. Whole-study results and caveats: As reported, TRBV and TRBJ gene usage differed between patients who had metastases and those who did not. In patients receiving stereotactic body radiation therapy, unique TCR clone counts fell afterward, median approximately 9,100 versus 7,200.

Amplicons of TCR beta CDR3 were generated from genomic DNA by two-round multiplex PCR. First-round PCR, the initial amplification, used primers specific to each TRBV and TRBJ gene. TCRdb re-analysed the multiplex PCR reads in MiXCR, keeping a single row per CDR3 protein. The sample lists approximately 30,000 distinct CDR3 sequences, around a third occurring once. This material consisted of PBMCs, taken before or after stereotactic body radiation therapy (not recorded which). The source is a donor at least 50 years old with non-small cell lung cancer.

Here the CDR3 DNA reads TGTGCCAGCGAGGTATCTGGGGGAGAAAAAATTCAGTACTTC. Its protein is CASEVSGGEKIQYF. The gene calls are TRBV28 and TRBJ2-4; D may be TRBD1 or TRBD2 (5 bases each). Germline-derived CDR1 and CDR2 are MDHEN and SYDVKM. CDR3 length: 14 amino acids.